This T cell receptor beta chain was observed in a study of shared clonotypes between healthy human individuals. With respect to this clone: Antigen unknown.

With 5 bases removed from V and 1 base from J, the gap between germline ends came to 12 bases. The CDR3 consists of 15 residues. CDR1 MNHNS and CDR2 SASEGT come from the germline V gene. General study findings and limits: Approximately 5.4% of naive CD4 clonotypes were common to a handful of donors.

Nashville, Tennessee was home to all donors, each a Caucasian adult. In the authors' workflow: ImmunoSEQ junction-only sequences lacked quality scores, so their filtering differed. Some clones are missing from TCRdb's copy, which holds only in-frame ones; the method was immunoSEQ multiplex PCR. V and J calls and clone size are as listed in that table; D and trimming were resolved from the DNA. The sample has some 980,000 clones, about 80% seen once. The sample consisted of memory CD4+ T cells sorted from blood. The subset here: CD45RA-negative fraction. V is TRBV6-1 and J is TRBJ1-3; possibly TRBD1 for D (5 bases). This sequence was found in a man between 18 and 35 years old in good health. The CDR3 here is CASSPDQGSGNTIYF. CDR3 coding DNA: TGTGCCAGCAGTCCAGATCAGGGTTCTGGAAACACCATATATTTT.